Below, 2 T cell receptor beta chains from the same sample are listed, as sequenced in a study of beta chain features in type 1 diabetes. Expressed TCRB transcripts were sequenced because the entire RNA isolate underwent reverse transcription. Assay used: immunoSEQ multiplex PCR; TCRdb lists only in-frame clones, some missing. The repertoire holds fewer than 350,000 clones, with about 7.8% as singletons. Sample: central memory CD4+ T cells from blood. These receptors were taken from a young woman in good health.

The chain couples TRBV5-6 to TRBJ1-4; the D is unclear. V was clipped by 0 bases and J by 4 bases, with 7 bases between them. Germline V gene lookup returns CDR1 SGHDT and CDR2 YYEEEE. The CDR3 totals 14 residues. CDR3 sequence (DNA): TGTGCCAGCAGCTTGGGACCGAATAATGAAAAACTGTTTTTT. It codes for CASSLGPNNEKLFF.

This clone was seen ten or more times. V gene TRBV28 combines with J gene TRBJ2-4; TRBD1 aligns across 9 bases. Germline loops: CDR1 MDHEN, CDR2 SYDVKM. The CDR3 length is 15 residues. The V segment lost 6 bases and the J segment 8 bases; nucleotides outside the gene matches: 11. The CDR3 reads CASSRTGTGSDIQYF. The DNA of the CDR3 is TGTGCCAGCAGCCGGACCGGGACAGGGTCGGACATTCAGTACTTC.